The present T cell receptor (beta chain) was sequenced within a study of identical twins. The study, taken as a whole, reports: Memory repertoires lacked the insertion deficit that abundant cord blood beta clonotypes showed. Without tracking the same donors, conclusions rested on cross-sectional statistical analysis.

It was template switching that added a universal primer site, and there were unique molecular identifiers on the cDNA. One entry per CDR3 protein results from TCRdb running MiXCR on the 5' RACE reads. The sample lists about 190,000 distinct CDR3 sequences, about 15% occurring once. V gave up 7 bases and J gave up 5 bases, with 11 bases separating them. Per the germline V gene, CDR1 is MNHNY and CDR2 is SVGAGI (reference sequence). The CDR3 totals 12 residues. In regard to this clonotype: Its antigen is still unknown.

These data were likewise used in another study, on T cells expressing NK-cell markers. Per that study: One of the eight sequenced donors was seronegative, whereas the other seven were HCMV-seropositive.

The rearrangement links TRBV6-6 to TRBJ1-1; D not resolved. This TCR was sampled from a woman in her late teens or twenties in good health. The material sequenced was CD8+ T cells sorted from blood. CDR3 DNA sequence: TGTGCCAGCACCTCGACGAAAACTGAAGCTTTCTTT. This gives the protein CASTSTKTEAFF.